These 22 T cell receptor beta chains share one sample of origin, sequenced in a study of shared clonotypes between healthy human individuals. Sequenced by immunoSEQ multiplex PCR; TCRdb stores in-frame clones only, minus some. There are about 680,000 clones in the sample; approximately 73% occur only once, and roughly 1.9% lies in the top ten. Sequencing used memory CD4+ T cells sorted from blood. The subset: CD45RA-negative fraction. These receptors were taken from a woman aged 25 to 39 in good health.

The rearrangement joins TRBV9 to TRBJ1-5, with D perhaps TRBD1 (6 bases). The CDR3 totals 17 residues. V shed 4 bases and J shed 6 bases, with 23 bases lying between them. Germline V gene lookup returns CDR1 SGDLS and CDR2 YYNGEE. The CDR3 nucleotides read TGTGCCAGCAGCCCGTGGGGACGGGGGGCGGAGGGTCAGCCCCAGCATTTT. Its translation: CASSPWGRGAEGQPQHF.

This clone was detected a few times. The chain combines TRBV28 with TRBJ1-1; TRBD1 is a possible D gene (5 bases). The germline CDR1 and CDR2 sequences are MDHEN and SYDVKM. The CDR3 is 12 residues long. With 7 bases removed from V and 10 bases from J, the gap between germline ends came to 16 bases. CDR3 amino acids: CASTSRSGSAFF. The CDR3 DNA follows: TGTGCCAGCACCTCAAGGTCAGGGTCAGCTTTCTTT.

The gene calls are TRBV18 and TRBJ1-1; 8 bases map to TRBD1. Germline V gene data show CDR1 as KGHSH and CDR2 as LQKENI. V lost 5 bases, J lost 2 bases, and 7 bases stayed unmatched. This CDR3 has 15 amino acids. Here the CDR3 reads CASSSTDRGNTEAFF. The CDR3 DNA is TGTGCCAGCTCATCCACTGACAGGGGCAACACTGAAGCTTTCTTT.

The chain employs TRBV30 and TRBJ2-7; 10 nucleotides line up with TRBD1. Losses at the gene ends were 3 bases for V and 4 bases for J; bases not matched to a gene: 6. This CDR3 contains 14 residues. Germline lookup yields CDR1 GTSNPN and CDR2 SVGIG (reference sequence). The CDR3 sequence is CAWRDRGFGYEQYF. The CDR3 DNA follows: TGTGCCTGGAGGGACAGGGGGTTTGGGTACGAGCAGTACTTC.

The chain has TRBV10-2 and TRBJ1-1, with 9 positions matching TRBD1. The CDR3 is 13 residues long. Germline values: CDR1 WSHSY, CDR2 SAAADI. The V gene end was trimmed by 10 bases and the J gene end by 5 bases; junction bases not matched to a gene: 8. The CDR3 nucleotides read TGCGCCACCGGACAGGGGAGTTGGACTGAAGCTTTCTTT. This sequence encodes CATGQGSWTEAFF.

The chain couples TRBV7-2 to TRBJ2-1, with TRBD2 matching 7 bases. The CDR3 is 17 residues long. V was clipped by 0 bases and J by 6 bases; unmatched bases: 11. Germline CDR1 SGHTA, CDR2 FQGNSA. DNA for the CDR3: TGTGCCAGCAGCTTAGCCCCGGGGAGGGGTGGGGGCAATGAGCAGTTCTTC. It codes for CASSLAPGRGGGNEQFF. Drawing the rest from reference TRBV7-2 and TRBJ2-1, the complete variable domain is GAGVSQSPSNKVTEKGKDVELRCDPISGHTALYWYRQSLGQGLEFLIYFQGNSAPDKSGLPSDRFSAERTGGSVSTLTIQRTQQEDSAVYLCASSLAPGRGGGNEQFFGPGTRLTVL.

This clone was seen a handful of times. V is TRBV30 and J is TRBJ1-5, with unresolved D. Germline loops: CDR1 GTSNPN, CDR2 SVGIG (reference sequence). V gave up 2 bases and J gave up 3 bases, with 11 bases separating them. The CDR3 runs 14 residues. In DNA form, the CDR3 reads TGTGCCTGGAGTATTGGCGACCTCAATCAGCCCCAGCATTTT. It is translated as CAWSIGDLNQPQHF.

The chain carries TRBV29-1 and TRBJ2-1; D remains unclear. The CDR3 runs 14 residues. The V gene's germline CDR1 is SQVTM and CDR2 ANQGSEA. V was cut by 4 bases and J by 2 bases, with 12 bases left in between. The chain's CDR3 is CSVVQRGTYNEQFF. Written as DNA, the CDR3 is TGCAGCGTTGTGCAGAGAGGTACCTACAATGAGCAGTTCTTC.

This clone was counted many times. The chain employs TRBV14 and TRBJ2-4, with D maybe TRBD2 (5 bases). Deletions cut 4 bases from V and 9 bases from J, with 13 bases between. The CDR3 has 13 residues. Germline lookup yields CDR1 SGHDN and CDR2 FVKESK. For the CDR3, the DNA is TGTGCCAGCAGCCCCAACCCAGCGGCCATTCAGTACTTC. The encoded protein is CASSPNPAAIQYF.

This clone has a handful of counts. This same CDR3 is encoded by further DNA sequences in the sample. The chain joins TRBV9 to TRBJ2-3; 10 bases are shared with TRBD2. CDR1 and CDR2 from the germline V gene are SGDLS and YYNGEE. The length of the CDR3 is 15 residues. V lost 1 base, J lost 3 bases, and 2 bases stayed unmatched. CDR3 sequence: CASSVLAGDTDTQYF. Written as DNA, the CDR3 is TGTGCCAGCAGCGTACTAGCGGGAGATACAGATACGCAGTATTTT.

The V call is TRBV29-1, the J call TRBJ1-2, with D tentatively TRBD1 (6 bases). V lost 7 bases, J lost 4 bases, and 19 bases lay in between. Germline V CDR1 and CDR2: SQVTM, ANQGSEA. This CDR3 is 14 amino acids long. As DNA, the CDR3 is TGCAGCGCGTGGACAGCCATGACACTCTATGGCTACACCTTC. Translated, it gives CSAWTAMTLYGYTF.

The J gene is TRBJ2-3, the V gene TRBV25-1, with 14 positions matching TRBD2. V shed 4 bases, J shed 1 base, and the junction held 4 bases outside the gene matches. This CDR3 is built from 17 residues. CDR1 is MGHDK and CDR2 is SYGVNS in the germline V gene. CDR3 nucleotides: TGTGCCAGCAGTGGACTAGCGGGAGGGATTGGCACAGATACGCAGTATTTT. Protein product: CASSGLAGGIGTDTQYF. Supplemented by reference TRBV25-1 and TRBJ2-3, the full variable domain reads EADIYQTPRYLVIGTGKKITLECSQTMGHDKMYWYQQDPGMELHLIHYSYGVNSTEKGDLSSESTVSRIRTEHFPLTLESARPSHTSQYLCASSGLAGGIGTDTQYFGPGTRLTVL.

This clone was observed a few times. The J gene is TRBJ2-7, the V gene TRBV2; 10 positions agree with TRBD2. Trimming at V came to 6 bases and at J to 6 bases, leaving 5 bases not matched to a gene. This CDR3 is 13 amino acids long. From germline, CDR1 is SNHLY and CDR2 FYNNEI. The CDR3 sequence is CASSTSGKGEQYF. CDR3 nucleotide sequence: TGTGCCAGCAGCACTAGCGGGAAGGGCGAGCAGTACTTC.

The V gene is TRBV6-4, the J gene TRBJ1-5; 8 bases match TRBD1. The germline CDR1 and CDR2 sequences are MRHNA and SNTAGT. This CDR3 has 16 amino acids. The V gene end was trimmed by 0 bases and the J gene end by 8 bases; junction bases not matched to a gene: 9. CDR3 DNA: TGTGCCAGCAGTGACTCGGACAGGGTACGAGGGAAGCCCCAGCATTTT. Its translation is CASSDSDRVRGKPQHF.

The CDR3 spells CASSPMADTSTDTQYF. The DNA for the CDR3 is TGTGCCAGCAGCCCCATGGCCGATACTAGCACAGATACGCAGTATTTT. The rearrangement links TRBV5-5 to TRBJ2-3; D is unresolved. The CDR3 length is 16 residues. V was cut by 4 bases and J by 0 bases, with 15 bases left in between. From germline, CDR1 is SGHKS and CDR2 YYEKEE (reference sequence).

This rearrangement joins TRBV5-1 to TRBJ1-4; D gene unclear. The germline V and J ends were trimmed by 0 bases and 9 bases, with 9 bases remaining between them. The CDR3 spans 13 residues. Germline values: CDR1 SGHRS, CDR2 YFSETQ. The CDR3 coding sequence is TGCGCCAGCAGCTTGGATGGGAGGAAAAAACTGTTTTTT. It specifies CASSLDGRKKLFF.

The rearrangement joins TRBV19 to TRBJ2-1; D gene uncertain. The CDR3 consists of 12 residues. Trimming removed 3 bases at V and 7 bases at J, with 7 bases between. Germline V CDR1 and CDR2: LNHDA, SQIVND (reference sequence). CDR3 sequence: CASSIGANEQFF. CDR3 bases: TGTGCCAGTAGTATTGGAGCGAATGAGCAGTTCTTC.

V is TRBV28 and J is TRBJ2-5; D call uncertain. The CDR3 has 13 amino acids. V dropped 4 bases and J dropped 5 bases, with 11 bases sitting between them. The germline V gene has CDR1 MDHEN and CDR2 SYDVKM. The CDR3, as DNA: TGTGCCAGCAGTTCCCGTCTAGGGGAGACCCAGTACTTC. Protein sequence: CASSSRLGETQYF.

About this clone itself: Within the sample, other DNA sequences also encode this same CDR3. The chain couples TRBV19 to TRBJ1-1; D is unresolved. The CDR3 loop spans 13 amino acids. Germline CDR1 and CDR2: LNHDA and SQIVND (reference sequence). V was pared by 6 bases and J by 4 bases, with 12 bases between. The CDR3 nucleotides read TGTGCCAGTAGCTACGGACCGGGCACTGAAGCTTTCTTT. This encodes CASSYGPGTEAFF.

The chain recombines TRBV19 with TRBJ2-7, with D possibly being TRBD1 (6 bases). Germline V lookup: CDR1 LNHDA, CDR2 SQIVND (reference sequence). V lost 10 bases and J lost 3, with 19 bases in between. This CDR3 contains 14 residues. DNA for the CDR3: TGTGCCAACATCAGGGGAATTCTGGGCTACGAGCAGTACTTC. Translating gives CANIRGILGYEQYF. Full variable domain (outside the CDR3, taken from reference TRBV19 and TRBJ2-7): DGGITQSPKYLFRKEGQNVTLSCEQNLNHDAMYWYRQDPGQGLRLIYYSQIVNDFQKGDIAEGYSVSREKKESFPLTVTSAQKNPTAFYLCANIRGILGYEQYFGPGTRLTVT.

The V gene is TRBV28, the J gene TRBJ1-5; 7 nucleotides line up with TRBD1. Germline trimming cut 5 bases from V and 5 bases from J; bases unmatched to any gene: 15. This CDR3 has 17 residues. Germline CDR1 reads MDHEN; CDR2 reads SYDVKM. CDR3 in DNA: TGTGCCAGCAGTCCATTACAGGGGTCTTCATACGATCAGCCCCAGCATTTT. This sequence encodes CASSPLQGSSYDQPQHF.

The chain couples TRBV29-1 to TRBJ1-1; the D gene is possibly TRBD1 (5 bases). Per the germline V gene, CDR1 is SQVTM and CDR2 is ANQGSEA. The CDR3 extends over 12 amino acids. V lost 7 bases and J lost 0, with 9 bases in between. The CDR3 protein is CSAGDVNTEAFF. CDR3 nucleotide sequence: TGCAGCGCCGGGGACGTGAACACTGAAGCTTTCTTT.